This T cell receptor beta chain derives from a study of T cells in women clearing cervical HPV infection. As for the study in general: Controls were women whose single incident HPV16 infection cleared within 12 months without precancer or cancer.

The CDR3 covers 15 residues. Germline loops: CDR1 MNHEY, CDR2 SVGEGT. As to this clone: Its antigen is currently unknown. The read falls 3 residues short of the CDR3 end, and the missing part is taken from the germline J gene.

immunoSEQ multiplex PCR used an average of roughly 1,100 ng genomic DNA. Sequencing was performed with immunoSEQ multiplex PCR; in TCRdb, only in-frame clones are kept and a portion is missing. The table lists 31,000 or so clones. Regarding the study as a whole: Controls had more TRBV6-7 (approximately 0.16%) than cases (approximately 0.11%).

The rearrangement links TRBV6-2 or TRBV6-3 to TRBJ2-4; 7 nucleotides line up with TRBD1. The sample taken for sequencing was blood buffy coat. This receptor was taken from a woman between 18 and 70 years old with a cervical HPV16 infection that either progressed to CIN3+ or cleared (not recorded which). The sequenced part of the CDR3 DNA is TGTGCCAGCACCTACCGGGACAGACAATCCTATGGT. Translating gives CASTYRDRQSYG. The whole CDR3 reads CASTYRDRQSYGQYF.